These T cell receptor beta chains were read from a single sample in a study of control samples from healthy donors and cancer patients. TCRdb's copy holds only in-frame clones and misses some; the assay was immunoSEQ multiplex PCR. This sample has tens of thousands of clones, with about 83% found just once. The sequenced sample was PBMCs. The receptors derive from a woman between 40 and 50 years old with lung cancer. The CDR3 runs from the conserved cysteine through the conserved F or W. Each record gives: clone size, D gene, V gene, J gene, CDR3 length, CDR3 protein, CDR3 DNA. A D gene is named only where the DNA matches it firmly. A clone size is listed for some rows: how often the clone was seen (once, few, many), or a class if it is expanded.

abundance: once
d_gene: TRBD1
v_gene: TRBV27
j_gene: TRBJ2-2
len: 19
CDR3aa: CASSLLAQHRGRDTGELFF
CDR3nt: TGTGCCAGCAGTTTGCTTGCCCAACACAGGGGGCGAGACACCGGGGAGCTGTTTTTT

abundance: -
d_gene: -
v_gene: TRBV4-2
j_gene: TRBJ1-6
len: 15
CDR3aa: CASSPEPPGGSPLHF
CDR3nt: TGTGCCAGCAGCCCCGAGCCCCCTGGAGGTTCACCCCTCCACTTT

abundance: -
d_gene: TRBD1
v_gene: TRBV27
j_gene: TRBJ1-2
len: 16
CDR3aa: CASSPGQGQFNYGYTF
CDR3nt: TGTGCCAGCAGTCCGGGACAGGGACAGTTTAACTATGGCTACACCTTC

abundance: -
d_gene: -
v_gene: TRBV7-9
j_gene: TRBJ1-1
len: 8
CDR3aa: CATEAGFF
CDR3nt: TGTGCCACGGAGGCTGGTTTCTTT

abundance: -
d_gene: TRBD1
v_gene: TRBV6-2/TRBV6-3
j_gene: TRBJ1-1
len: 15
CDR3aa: CASSNGGDREAEAFF
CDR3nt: TGTGCCAGCAGTAACGGGGGGGACAGGGAGGCTGAAGCTTTCTTT

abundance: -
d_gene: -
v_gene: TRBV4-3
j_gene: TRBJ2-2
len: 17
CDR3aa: CASSPAGTTQNTGELFF
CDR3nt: TGCGCCAGCAGCCCCGCCGGGACAACACAGAACACCGGGGAGCTGTTTTTT

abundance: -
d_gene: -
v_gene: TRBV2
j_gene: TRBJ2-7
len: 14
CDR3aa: CASSGIGPSREQYF
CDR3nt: TGTGCCAGCAGTGGAATTGGGCCTAGCCGAGAGCAGTACTTC

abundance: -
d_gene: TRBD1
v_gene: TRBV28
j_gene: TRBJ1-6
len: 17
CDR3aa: CASSLRRGRQGDSPLHF
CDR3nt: TGTGCCAGCAGTTTGCGACGGGGTCGGCAGGGGGATTCACCCCTCCACTTT

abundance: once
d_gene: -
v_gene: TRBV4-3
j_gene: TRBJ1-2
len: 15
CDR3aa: CASSQDPGPYYGYTF
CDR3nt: TGCGCCAGCAGCCAAGACCCGGGTCCCTACTATGGCTACACCTTC

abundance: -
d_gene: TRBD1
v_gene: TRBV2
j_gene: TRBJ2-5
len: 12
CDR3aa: CASMDRGETQYF
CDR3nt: TGTGCCAGCATGGACAGGGGAGAGACCCAGTACTTC

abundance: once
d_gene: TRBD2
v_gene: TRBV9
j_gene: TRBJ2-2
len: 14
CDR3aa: CASSLAGRTGELFF
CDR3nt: TGTGCCAGCAGCCTAGCGGGGAGGACCGGGGAGCTGTTTTTT

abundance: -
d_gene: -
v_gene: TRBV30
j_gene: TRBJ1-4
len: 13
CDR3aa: CAWTTGLNEKLFF
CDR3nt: TGTGCCTGGACGACAGGACTTAATGAAAAACTGTTTTTT

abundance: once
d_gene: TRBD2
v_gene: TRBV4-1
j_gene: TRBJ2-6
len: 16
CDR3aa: CASSSSGGAGANVLTF
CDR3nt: TGCGCCAGCAGCTCAAGCGGGGGCGCGGGGGCCAACGTCCTGACTTTC

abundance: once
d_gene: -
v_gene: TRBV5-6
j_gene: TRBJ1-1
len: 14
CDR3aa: CASRQSSKDTEAFF
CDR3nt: TGTGCCAGCAGGCAATCTAGTAAGGACACTGAAGCTTTCTTT

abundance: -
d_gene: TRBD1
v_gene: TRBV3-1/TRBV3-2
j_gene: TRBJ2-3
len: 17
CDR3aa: CASSPGTGRASTDTQYF
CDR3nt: TGTGCCAGCAGCCCGGGGACAGGCCGAGCTAGCACAGATACGCAGTATTTT

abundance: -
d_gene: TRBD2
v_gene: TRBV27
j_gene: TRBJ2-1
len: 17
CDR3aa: CASSLFSGVRSYNEQFF
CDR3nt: TGTGCCAGCAGTTTATTTAGCGGGGTCCGCTCCTACAATGAGCAGTTCTTC

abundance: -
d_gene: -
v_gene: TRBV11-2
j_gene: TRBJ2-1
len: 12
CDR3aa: CASSPMGPGQFF
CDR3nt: TGTGCCAGCAGCCCGATGGGGCCGGGGCAGTTCTTC

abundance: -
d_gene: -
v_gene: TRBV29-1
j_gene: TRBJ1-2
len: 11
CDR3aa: CSVTRGNGYTF
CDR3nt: TGCAGCGTGACTAGGGGGAACGGCTACACCTTC

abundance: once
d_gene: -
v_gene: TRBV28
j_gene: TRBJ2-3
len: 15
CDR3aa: CASSLPREPTDTQYF
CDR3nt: TGTGCCAGCAGTTTACCCCGGGAACCCACAGATACGCAGTATTTT

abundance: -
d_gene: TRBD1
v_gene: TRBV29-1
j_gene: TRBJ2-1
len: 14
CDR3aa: CSVELIAGGNEQFF
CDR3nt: TGCAGCGTTGAATTAATTGCAGGGGGCAATGAGCAGTTCTTC

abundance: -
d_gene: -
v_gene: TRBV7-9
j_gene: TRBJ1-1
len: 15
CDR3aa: CASSLGSGQGIEAFF
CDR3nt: TGTGCCAGCAGCTTAGGGTCCGGGCAGGGCATTGAAGCTTTCTTT

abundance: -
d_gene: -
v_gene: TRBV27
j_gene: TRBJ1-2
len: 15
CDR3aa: CASSSTSQALGYYTF
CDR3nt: TGTGCCAGCAGTTCCACCTCACAGGCACTAGGCTATTACACCTTC

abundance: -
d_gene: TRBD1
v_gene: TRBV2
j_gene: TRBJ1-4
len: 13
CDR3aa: CASRRGFNEKLFF
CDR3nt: TGTGCCAGTCGCAGGGGGTTTAATGAAAAACTGTTTTTT

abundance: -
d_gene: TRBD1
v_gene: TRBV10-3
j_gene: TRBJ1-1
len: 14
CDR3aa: CAISFQGADTEAFF
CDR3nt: TGTGCCATCAGTTTCCAGGGGGCAGACACTGAAGCTTTCTTT

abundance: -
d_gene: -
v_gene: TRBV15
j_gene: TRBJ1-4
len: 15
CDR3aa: CATSRSATTNEKLFF
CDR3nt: TGTGCCACCAGCAGGTCGGCAACAACTAATGAAAAACTGTTTTTT

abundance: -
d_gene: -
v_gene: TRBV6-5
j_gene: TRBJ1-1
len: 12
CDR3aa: CASSQRVSEAFF
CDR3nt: TGTGCCAGTTCCCAGAGAGTAAGTGAAGCTTTCTTT

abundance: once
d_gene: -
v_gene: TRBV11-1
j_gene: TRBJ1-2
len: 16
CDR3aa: CASSSLDTPAGYGYTF
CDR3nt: TGTGCCAGCAGCTCGTTAGACACCCCGGCGGGTTATGGCTACACCTTC

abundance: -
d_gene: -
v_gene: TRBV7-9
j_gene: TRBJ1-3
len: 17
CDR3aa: CASSSGPPGAPGNTIYF
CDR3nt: TGTGCCAGCAGCTCGGGACCCCCAGGCGCCCCTGGAAACACCATATATTTT

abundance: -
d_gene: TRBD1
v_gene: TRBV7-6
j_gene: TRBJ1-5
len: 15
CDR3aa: CASSFGTGADQPQHF
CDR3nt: TGTGCCAGCAGTTTCGGGACAGGGGCAGATCAGCCCCAGCATTTT

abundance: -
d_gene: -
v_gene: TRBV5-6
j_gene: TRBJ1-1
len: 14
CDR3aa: CASSLVQGGTEAFF
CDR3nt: TGTGCCAGCAGCTTGGTGCAGGGCGGCACTGAAGCTTTCTTT

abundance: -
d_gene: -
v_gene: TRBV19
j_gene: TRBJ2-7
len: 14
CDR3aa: CASSPSINRYEQYF
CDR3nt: TGTGCCAGTAGTCCTAGTATAAACCGCTACGAGCAGTACTTC

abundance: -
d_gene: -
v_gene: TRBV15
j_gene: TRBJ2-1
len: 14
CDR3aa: CATSTQEPYNEQFF
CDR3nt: TGTGCCACCAGCACCCAGGAACCCTACAATGAGCAGTTCTTC